These 21 T cell receptor beta chains share one sample of origin, sequenced in a study of T-cell memory formation after mild COVID-19. Using its own MiXCR run on the 5' RACE reads, TCRdb lists one record per CDR3 protein. The sample records 150,000 to 200,000 distinct CDR3 sequences, under 20% being singletons. Material for sequencing was PBMCs or a T cell subset sorted from them (not recorded which). Receptors originate from a man between 18 and 29 years old who had mild COVID-19 (a few samples of this study predate the infection). Cell type and time point are not known.

This clonotype was observed a few times. The rearrangement joins TRBV7-9 to TRBJ2-3, with 7 bases that match TRBD2. V was pared by 3 bases and J by 0 bases, with 9 bases of the junction left unmatched. Looked up from germline, CDR1 is SEHNR and CDR2 is FQNEAQ (reference sequence). The CDR3 loop spans 17 amino acids. Here the CDR3 DNA reads TGTGCCAGCAGCTTCGTGACTAGCACCTCTAGCACAGATACGCAGTATTTT. This encodes CASSFVTSTSSTDTQYF. Together with reference TRBV7-9 and TRBJ2-3, the CDR3 gives the full variable domain: DTGVSQNPRHKITKRGQNVTFRCDPISEHNRLYWYRQTLGQGPEFLTYFQNEAQLEKSRLLSDRFSAERPKGSFSTLEIQRTEQGDSAMYLCASSFVTSTSSTDTQYFGPGTRLTVL.

This clonotype was recorded a few times. The chain couples TRBV2 to TRBJ2-3; TRBD2 might be the D (5 bases). V lost 11 bases, J lost 5 bases, and 17 bases lay in between. This CDR3 has 13 amino acids. Germline V lookup: CDR1 SNHLY, CDR2 FYNNEI. CDR3 in amino acids: CAGSSWSQDTQYF. The DNA for the CDR3 is TGTGCCGGTTCTAGCTGGTCGCAAGATACGCAGTATTTT.

This clonotype was seen more than once but under ten times. The chain combines TRBV2 with TRBJ2-3; unclear D gene. Looked up from germline, CDR1 is SNHLY and CDR2 is FYNNEI. The V gene lost 6 bases and the J gene lost 5 bases, with 15 bases spanning the gap. The CDR3 covers 14 residues. In nucleotides, the CDR3 is TGTGCCAGCAGCCCTCTCACTGCCCAAGATACGCAGTATTTT. Translation: CASSPLTAQDTQYF.

The rearrangement uses TRBV5-1 and TRBJ1-2; D unclear. The CDR3 runs 11 residues. Germline CDR1 and CDR2: SGHRS and YFSETQ. V dropped 4 bases and J dropped 2 bases, with 3 bases sitting between them. CDR3 DNA sequence: TGCGCCAGCAGCGCCAACTATGGCTACACCTTC. Protein product: CASSANYGYTF. The variable domain in full, with the rest retrieved from reference TRBV5-1 and TRBJ1-2, is KAGVTQTPRYLIKTRGQQVTLSCSPISGHRSVSWYQQTPGQGLQFLFEYFSETQRNKGNFPGRFSGRQFSNSRSEMNVSTLELGDSALYLCASSANYGYTFGSGTRLTVV.

V is TRBV20-1 and J is TRBJ1-5; D may be TRBD1 (5 bases). Germline values: CDR1 DFQATT, CDR2 SNEGSKA (reference sequence). CDR3 length: 14 residues. V was pared by 0 bases and J by 12 bases, with 18 bases between. The chain's CDR3 is CSAREAYMDKHQHF. CDR3 nucleotide sequence: TGCAGTGCTAGAGAAGCCTACATGGACAAGCACCAGCATTTT.

This clonotype appeared a single time. The chain carries TRBV5-1 and TRBJ2-5; TRBD1 is a possible D gene (5 bases). Trimming took 4 bases from V and 6 from J, leaving 16 bases between them. The CDR3 sequence is 14 residues long. Per the germline V gene, CDR1 is SGHRS and CDR2 is YFSETQ. As DNA, the CDR3 is TGCGCCAGCAGCCACGACAGTGGATGGAAGACCCAGTACTTC. This encodes CASSHDSGWKTQYF. The complete variable domain, with remaining parts taken from reference TRBV5-1 and TRBJ2-5, reads KAGVTQTPRYLIKTRGQQVTLSCSPISGHRSVSWYQQTPGQGLQFLFEYFSETQRNKGNFPGRFSGRQFSNSRSEMNVSTLELGDSALYLCASSHDSGWKTQYFGPGTRLLVL.

The chain employs TRBV5-1 and TRBJ2-1, with unresolved D. The CDR3 totals 15 residues. The germline V and J ends were trimmed by 4 bases and 7 bases, with 18 bases remaining between them. Germline lookup yields CDR1 SGHRS and CDR2 YFSETQ. The CDR3 is CASSQTLGPANEQFF. The DNA for the CDR3 is TGCGCCAGCAGCCAGACCCTGGGCCCCGCAAATGAGCAGTTCTTC.

The genes are TRBV5-1 and TRBJ2-5; 9 bases match TRBD1. Germline V gene data show CDR1 as SGHRS and CDR2 as YFSETQ. This CDR3 has 15 residues. V lost 5 bases and J lost 5; bases outside the gene matches: 10. The CDR3, as DNA: TGCGCCAGCAGATCGACAGGGGGAGGTTTGGAGACCCAGTACTTC. This sequence encodes CASRSTGGGLETQYF.

This clonotype showed up just a few times. The chain recombines TRBV18 with TRBJ1-1; D call uncertain. This CDR3 has 13 residues. V lost 3 bases and J 1 base, leaving 6 bases between the germline ends. The germline V gene encodes CDR1 KGHSH and CDR2 LQKENI. The CDR3 region is CASSPNRNTEAFF. CDR3 in DNA: TGTGCCAGCTCACCGAACAGGAACACTGAAGCTTTCTTT.

This clonotype was detected a few times. The V call is TRBV5-6, the J call TRBJ2-3; the D is unclear. The V end lost 6 bases, the J end lost 3 bases, and 14 bases lay between the germline ends. Germline V CDR1 and CDR2: SGHDT, YYEEEE. CDR3 size: 14 residues. CDR3 nucleotides: TGTGCCAGCACCCAACCTGGTGGTACAGATACGCAGTATTTT. This translates into CASTQPGGTDTQYF.

The rearrangement links TRBV4-3 to TRBJ1-2; D gene unclear. The CDR3 runs to 15 residues. The ends were cut back, 2 bases at V and 7 bases at J, with 17 bases in the middle. CDR1 and CDR2 (germline): LGHNA, YSLEER. This CDR3 is CASSQSSAGEAGYTF. In nucleotides, the CDR3 is TGCGCCAGCAGCCAATCCTCAGCCGGTGAAGCTGGCTACACCTTC.

The rearrangement joins TRBV18 to TRBJ1-6, with D possibly matching TRBD1 (5 bases). The V end lost 3 bases, the J end lost 5 bases, and 23 bases lay between the germline ends. This CDR3 spans 19 amino acids. The V gene's germline CDR1 is KGHSH and CDR2 LQKENI. The CDR3 DNA follows: TGTGCCAGCTCACCGACCGCTTGGGACGGGCGATCGGATAATTCACCCCTCCACTTT. Encoded protein: CASSPTAWDGRSDNSPLHF.

This clonotype appeared a few times. The chain is built from TRBV7-8 and TRBJ2-1, with a weak D call TRBD2 (6 bases). The ends were cut back, 5 bases at V and 2 bases at J, with 7 bases in the middle. This CDR3 has 13 residues. Germline V gives CDR1 SGHVS, CDR2 FQNEAQ. CDR3 coding DNA: TGTGCCAGCAGCCGCGGGGCCTACAATGAGCAGTTCTTC. Protein sequence: CASSRGAYNEQFF.

This rearrangement joins TRBV10-2 to TRBJ1-2; D gene uncertain. From germline, CDR1 is WSHSY and CDR2 SAAADI. This CDR3 has 15 amino acids. The V end was cut by 3 bases, the J end by 2 bases, with 13 bases between. The CDR3 sequence: CASSDPGLSNYGYTF. CDR3 coding DNA: TGCGCCAGCAGTGACCCCGGATTGTCAAACTATGGCTACACCTTC.

There are a few counts of this clonotype. The chain is built from TRBV7-2 and TRBJ2-2; TRBD2 might be the D (5 bases). Trimming shortened V by 1 base and J by 3 bases, and 12 bases separated the two germline ends. The CDR3 contains 16 residues. Germline assignment: CDR1 SGHTA and CDR2 FQGNSA. CDR3 amino acids: CASSLGRRAYTGELFF. The CDR3 DNA sequence: TGTGCCAGCAGCTTAGGGAGGCGGGCTTACACCGGGGAGCTGTTTTTT. Together with reference TRBV7-2 and TRBJ2-2, the CDR3 gives the full variable domain: GAGVSQSPSNKVTEKGKDVELRCDPISGHTALYWYRQSLGQGLEFLIYFQGNSAPDKSGLPSDRFSAERTGGSVSTLTIQRTQQEDSAVYLCASSLGRRAYTGELFFGEGSRLTVL.

V and J are TRBV20-1 and TRBJ1-6, with D uncertain. Germline values: CDR1 DFQATT, CDR2 SNEGSKA (reference sequence). Trimming removed 1 base from V and 0 bases from J, with 10 bases in between. The CDR3 extends over 16 amino acids. The CDR3 nucleotides read TGCAGTGCTAGAGTGACCGGGAGCTCCTATAATTCACCCCTCCACTTT. Translating it yields CSARVTGSSYNSPLHF.

The sample holds a few counts of this clonotype. The chain has TRBV2 and TRBJ2-3, with D possibly being TRBD1 (6 bases). Looked up from germline, CDR1 is SNHLY and CDR2 is FYNNEI. Trimming left V 0 bases short and J 9 bases short, with 10 bases between. This CDR3 is 13 amino acids long. The CDR3 spells CASSEASGATQYF. As DNA, the CDR3 is TGTGCCAGCAGTGAAGCTTCAGGGGCGACGCAGTATTTT. Filled out from reference TRBV2 and TRBJ2-3, the complete variable domain reads EPEVTQTPSHQVTQMGQEVILRCVPISNHLYFYWYRQILGQKVEFLVSFYNNEISEKSEIFDDQFSVERPDGSNFTLKIRSTKLEDSAMYFCASSEASGATQYFGPGTRLTVL.

The CDR3 coding sequence is TGTGCCAGCAGTTACGGGGGGGCGGAGTATTTT. Its protein is CASSYGGAEYF. The V gene is TRBV12-3 or TRBV12-4, the J gene TRBJ2-3, with TRBD2 identical over 8 bases. This CDR3 contains 11 residues. The V segment lost 4 bases and the J segment 13 bases; nucleotides outside the gene matches: 4.

The chain has TRBV9 and TRBJ2-2, with D perhaps matching TRBD2 (6 bases). The CDR3 sequence is 16 residues long. Between the trimmed V and J ends, which lost 5 bases and 5 bases, there was a span of 19 bases. From germline, CDR1 is SGDLS and CDR2 YYNGEE. This CDR3 is CASRGGAGSQTGELFF. In DNA form, the CDR3 reads TGTGCCAGCAGGGGGGGAGCGGGCAGCCAAACCGGGGAGCTGTTTTTT.

This clonotype occurred a few times. V and J are TRBV5-1 and TRBJ2-6; D is tentatively TRBD1 or TRBD2 (5 bases each). Germline CDR1 and CDR2: SGHRS and YFSETQ. V was trimmed by 4 bases and J by 4 bases, leaving 9 bases between them. The CDR3 has 14 residues. The CDR3 loop reads CASSPGPGANVLTF. Here the CDR3 DNA reads TGCGCCAGCAGCCCGGGACCCGGGGCCAACGTCCTGACTTTC.

This clonotype came up a few times. V and J are TRBV20-1 and TRBJ1-5; no clear D gene. CDR1 DFQATT and CDR2 SNEGSKA come from the germline V gene (reference sequence). This CDR3 is built from 15 residues. V dropped 3 bases and J dropped 0 bases, with 12 bases sitting between them. Here the CDR3 DNA reads TGCAGTGCTAGTCCAGTCTTAAATAGCAATCAGCCCCAGCATTTT. Amino acids: CSASPVLNSNQPQHF.